These T cell receptor beta chains were read from a single sample in a study of multiple sclerosis patients with progressive multifocal leukoencephalopathy. The assay was immunoSEQ multiplex PCR, and TCRdb's table has in-frame clones only and misses some. Seen here are roughly 34,000 clones, approximately 91% observed once, and the top ten hold around 1.4%. Input material: PBMCs. All receptors come from a human donor with multiple sclerosis. The CDR3 runs from the conserved cysteine through the conserved F or W. A D gene is named only where the DNA matches it firmly. Expanded clones are given a class, and other clones once, few, many or no size at all.

.	TRBV5-1	TRBJ2-7	.	TGCGCCAGCAGCTCGGACGGACAGTCCTACGAGCAGTACTTC	CASSSDGQSYEQYF
TRBD2	TRBV6-5	TRBJ2-7	.	TGTGCCAGCAGGAGACTAGCGTCTTACGAGCAGTACTTC	CASRRLASYEQYF
TRBD2	TRBV30	TRBJ2-4	.	TGTGCCTGGAGTACCCCCGGTACTAGCGGGGTCCAGTACTTC	CAWSTPGTSGVQYF
.	TRBV19	TRBJ2-6	.	TGTGCCAGTAGTTCACAGATCTCTGGGGCCAACGTCCTGACTTTC	CASSSQISGANVLTF
.	TRBV5-4	TRBJ2-2	.	TGTGCCAGCAAAAGGACAGCTAGCGACACCGGGGAGCTGTTTTTT	CASKRTASDTGELFF
.	TRBV7-8	TRBJ2-7	.	TGTGCCAGCAGCTTAGCGGGCGAGCAGTACTTC	CASSLAGEQYF
TRBD2	TRBV6-4	TRBJ2-7	.	TGTGCCAGCAGTGACCGACAGAAGTCTAGCGGGAGGGCTCGGGAGCAGTACTTC	CASSDRQKSSGRAREQYF
.	TRBV6-5	TRBJ1-5	once	TGTGCCAGCAGTTACGCAAGAAGCAATCAGCCCCAGCATTTT	CASSYARSNQPQHF
.	TRBV6-1	TRBJ1-3	few	TGTGCCAGCAGTGAGCTCACGGCGGGGGCTGGAAACACCATATATTTT	CASSELTAGAGNTIYF
TRBD1	TRBV7-8	TRBJ1-1	.	TGTGCCAGCAGCTTAAAACAGGGGTTGGGCACTGAAGCTTTCTTT	CASSLKQGLGTEAFF
.	TRBV11-2	TRBJ1-1	.	TGTGCCAGCAGCTTAGTCGGAGGCGAGGGGACTGAAGCTTTCTTT	CASSLVGGEGTEAFF
.	TRBV5-1	TRBJ2-7	.	TGCGCCAGCAGCTTGGTACGGGCTCCAGCCTCCTACGAGCAGTACTTC	CASSLVRAPASYEQYF
TRBD1	TRBV5-6	TRBJ1-4	few	TGTGCCAGCAGCTTGCTAGGTCAGGGGGGTGAAAAACTGTTTTTT	CASSLLGQGGEKLFF
.	TRBV6-5	TRBJ1-1	.	TGTGCCAGCAGTTACGCGTCGGAGGTTGCTTTCTTT	CASSYASEVAFF
TRBD1	TRBV5-6	TRBJ2-7	.	TGTGCCAGCAGCCGACAGGACAGGGGTCCCTACGAGCAGTACTTC	CASSRQDRGPYEQYF
TRBD2	TRBV4-3	TRBJ2-3	few	TGCGCCAGCAGCCCGAGCGGGAGGGAACAGAACACAGATACGCAGTATTTT	CASSPSGREQNTDTQYF
TRBD2	TRBV19	TRBJ2-1	once	TGTGCCAGTAGTAGGCTAGCGGGAGAGGAATCTGAGCAGTTCTTC	CASSRLAGEESEQFF
TRBD2	TRBV5-1	TRBJ2-3	.	TGCGCCAGCAGCCGGGAGGGCCGGGAAGATACGCAGTATTTT	CASSREGREDTQYF
TRBD2	TRBV10-2	TRBJ2-7	.	TGCGCCAGCAGACTTTTAGCGGGAGAGCCACACGAGCAGTACTTC	CASRLLAGEPHEQYF
TRBD1	TRBV5-1	TRBJ1-2	.	TGCGCCAGCAGCTTGGCCGAACAGGGGGGCTATGGCTACACCTTC	CASSLAEQGGYGYTF
.	TRBV6-4	TRBJ2-1	.	TGTGCCAGCAGTGCGGACCAAATGCCCTACAATGAGCAGTTCTTC	CASSADQMPYNEQFF
TRBD1	TRBV7-6	TRBJ2-7	.	TGTGCCAGCAGCGCGGACAGGGCGAGCTCCTACGAGCAGTACTTC	CASSADRASSYEQYF
.	TRBV6-1	TRBJ2-6	.	TGTGCCAGCAGGGTTGCTGGGGCCAACGTCCTGACTTTC	CASRVAGANVLTF
TRBD2	TRBV2	TRBJ2-2	.	TGTGCCAGCAGTGGTATTCTAGCGGGAACTACCGGGGAGCTGTTTTTT	CASSGILAGTTGELFF
.	TRBV4-3	TRBJ1-1	.	TGCGCCAGCAGCCGATTAGGACGGGAGAATGAAGCTTTCTTT	CASSRLGRENEAFF
TRBD2	TRBV7-9	TRBJ2-1	.	TGTGCCAGCAGCAGTAGCGGGCGTAACAATGAGCAGTTCTTC	CASSSSGRNNEQFF
.	TRBV28	TRBJ2-7	.	TGTGCCAGCAGTTTCGATGGCGCCTACGAGCAGTACTTC	CASSFDGAYEQYF
.	TRBV6-5	TRBJ2-7	.	TGTGCCAGCATAGGGACGGGACTGGAGGAGCAGTACTTC	CASIGTGLEEQYF
.	TRBV6-5	TRBJ2-1	.	TGTGCCAGCAGTCCCCGGGGTATCAATGAGCAGTTCTTC	CASSPRGINEQFF
TRBD1	TRBV6-5	TRBJ2-1	.	TGTGCCAGCAGTTACTGGACAGGGACCTACAATGAGCAGTTCTTC	CASSYWTGTYNEQFF
.	TRBV7-9	TRBJ1-1	.	TGTGCCAGCAGCGTAGGGAACACTGAAGCTTTCTTT	CASSVGNTEAFF
.	TRBV4-1	TRBJ2-1	once	TGCGCCAGCAGCCTACTTGAGAGCGACAATGAGCAGTTCTTC	CASSLLESDNEQFF
TRBD1	TRBV14	TRBJ2-7	.	TGTGCCAGCAGCCGTCAGGGGGCTGGCGAGCAGTACTTC	CASSRQGAGEQYF
.	TRBV9	TRBJ2-7	once	TGTGCCAGCGGTCCAGGGGACTACGAGCAGTACTTC	CASGPGDYEQYF
.	TRBV4-2	TRBJ1-4	.	TGTGCCAGCAGTCCCAAGTGGGGGGAAAAACTGTTTTTT	CASSPKWGEKLFF
TRBD2	TRBV29-1	TRBJ2-7	.	TGCAGCGTAGCTAGCGGGAGGGGCCTCTACGAGCAGTACTTC	CSVASGRGLYEQYF
.	TRBV2	TRBJ2-3	.	TGTGCCAGCGGTAGCGTTAGCGGTTCCAGCACAGATACGCAGTATTTT	CASGSVSGSSTDTQYF
TRBD2	TRBV6-5	TRBJ2-7	.	TGTGCCAGCAGCCCCGGGACTAGCGGGAGCTACGAGCAGTACTTC	CASSPGTSGSYEQYF
.	TRBV14	TRBJ2-7	.	TGTGCCAGCAGCCAAGGATCCAGGACCTACGAGCAGTACTTC	CASSQGSRTYEQYF
TRBD1	TRBV6-6	TRBJ1-4	.	TGTGCCAGCAGATCCGGGACAGGGGTGGTAGAAAAACTGTTTTTT	CASRSGTGVVEKLFF
.	TRBV5-1	TRBJ2-7	.	TGCGCCAGCAGCGGATCCGGGGCCTCCTACGAGCAGTACTTC	CASSGSGASYEQYF
TRBD2	TRBV18	TRBJ2-2	.	TGTGCCAGCTCCCCGTCAGCGGGAGATTTTGCCGGGGAGCTGTTTTTT	CASSPSAGDFAGELFF
.	TRBV7-2	TRBJ2-1	.	TGTGCCAGCAGCTTAGGGGGGTTACTCTCCTACAATGAGCAGTTCTTC	CASSLGGLLSYNEQFF
.	TRBV20-1	TRBJ2-1	.	TGCAGTGCTAGTCGGCCCTCGGAGTTCTTC	CSASRPSEFF
.	TRBV2	TRBJ2-7	.	TGTGCCAGCAGGGAGAACCGGGACTCACGGGAGCAGTACTTC	CASRENRDSREQYF
.	TRBV10-3	TRBJ2-7	.	TGTGCCATCAGTGAGTCGCAGGGACGGTACGAGCAGTACTTC	CAISESQGRYEQYF
TRBD2	TRBV4-1	TRBJ2-5	.	TGCGCCAGCAGCCAAGATGGCGGGAGGGAGACCCAGTACTTC	CASSQDGGRETQYF
TRBD1	TRBV28	TRBJ1-4	.	TGTGCCAGCAGTTCCAGGGGGCGGTTTGAAAAACTGTTTTTT	CASSSRGRFEKLFF
.	TRBV27	TRBJ2-2	.	TGTGCCAGCAGTTTTGAGTTTACGAACACCGGGGAGCTGTTTTTT	CASSFEFTNTGELFF
.	TRBV21-1	TRBJ2-7	.	TGTGCCAGCAGCAAATTAACACTACCCTACGAGCAGTACTTC	CASSKLTLPYEQYF
.	TRBV19	TRBJ2-2	.	TGTGCCAGTAGCCATCCCGGGGGGACAGGGAACACCGGGGAGCTGTTTTTT	CASSHPGGTGNTGELFF
.	TRBV28	TRBJ1-2	.	TGTGCCAGCAGCCCGGGACATATCTATGGCTACACCTTC	CASSPGHIYGYTF
TRBD1	TRBV29-1	TRBJ1-2	.	TGCAGCGTTGAGGGAGGGGGCCACTATGGCTACACCTTC	CSVEGGGHYGYTF
TRBD1	TRBV28	TRBJ1-5	.	TGTGCCAGCAGGACAGGGGGCGGTCAGCCCCAGCATTTT	CASRTGGGQPQHF
.	TRBV2	TRBJ2-6	.	TGTGCCAGCAGTTTCATGGTCCTTTCTGGGGCCAACGTCCTGACTTTC	CASSFMVLSGANVLTF
.	TRBV7-8	TRBJ2-7	.	TGTGCCAGCAGCTTAGGGGGGGCAGGGGCCCACGAGCAGTACTTC	CASSLGGAGAHEQYF
.	TRBV30	TRBJ2-7	.	TGTGCCTGGAGAGCTTACAGGGAGGGCGACGAGCAGTACTTC	CAWRAYREGDEQYF
.	TRBV27	TRBJ2-1	.	TGTGCCAGCAGTTTACACAGCTACAATGAGCAGTTCTTC	CASSLHSYNEQFF
TRBD1	TRBV2	TRBJ1-3	.	TGTGCCAGCAGTACAGGGGGCGTAGGAAACACCATATATTTT	CASSTGGVGNTIYF
.	TRBV28	TRBJ2-7	.	TGTGCCAGCAGGTTCGTAGGGCCCCACAGCTCCTACGAGCAGTACTTC	CASRFVGPHSSYEQYF